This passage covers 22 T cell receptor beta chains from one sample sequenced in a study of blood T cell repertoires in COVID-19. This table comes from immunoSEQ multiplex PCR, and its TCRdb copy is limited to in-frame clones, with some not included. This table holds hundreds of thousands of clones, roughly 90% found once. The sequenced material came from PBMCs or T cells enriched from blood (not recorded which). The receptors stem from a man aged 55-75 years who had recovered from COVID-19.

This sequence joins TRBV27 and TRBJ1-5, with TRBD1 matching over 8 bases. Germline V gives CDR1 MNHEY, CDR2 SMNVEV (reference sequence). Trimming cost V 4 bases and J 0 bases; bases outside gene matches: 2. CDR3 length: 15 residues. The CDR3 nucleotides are TGTGCCAGCAGTTGGACAGGGAATAGCAATCAGCCCCAGCATTTT. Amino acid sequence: CASSWTGNSNQPQHF.

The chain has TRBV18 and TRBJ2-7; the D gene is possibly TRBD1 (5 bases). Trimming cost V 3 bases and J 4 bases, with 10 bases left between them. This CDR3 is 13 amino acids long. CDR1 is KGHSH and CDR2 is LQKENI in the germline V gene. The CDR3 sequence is CASSPGQQYEQYF. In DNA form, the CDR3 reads TGTGCCAGCTCACCGGGGCAGCAATACGAGCAGTACTTC.

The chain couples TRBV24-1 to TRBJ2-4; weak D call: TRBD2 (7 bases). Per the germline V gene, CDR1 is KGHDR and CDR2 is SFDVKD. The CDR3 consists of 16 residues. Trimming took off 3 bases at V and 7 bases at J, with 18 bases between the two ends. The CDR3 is CATSDTRVGGGNIQYF. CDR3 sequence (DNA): TGTGCCACCAGTGATACCCGCGTGGGAGGGGGGAACATTCAGTACTTC.

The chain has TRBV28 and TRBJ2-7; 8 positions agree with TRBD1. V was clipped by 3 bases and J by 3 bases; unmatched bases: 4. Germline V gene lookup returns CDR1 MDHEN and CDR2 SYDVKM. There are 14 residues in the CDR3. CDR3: CASSLVGTGYEQYF. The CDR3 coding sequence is TGTGCCAGCAGTTTGGTCGGGACAGGCTACGAGCAGTACTTC.

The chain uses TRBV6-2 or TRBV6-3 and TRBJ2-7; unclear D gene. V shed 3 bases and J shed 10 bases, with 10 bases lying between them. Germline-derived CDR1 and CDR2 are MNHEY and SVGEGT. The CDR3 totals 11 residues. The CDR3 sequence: CASSYKNNQYF. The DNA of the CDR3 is TGTGCCAGCAGTTATAAGAACAACCAGTACTTC.

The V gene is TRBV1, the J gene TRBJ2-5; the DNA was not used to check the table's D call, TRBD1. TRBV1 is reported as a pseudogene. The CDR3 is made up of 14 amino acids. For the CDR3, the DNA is TGCACCAGCAGCTTCAGGGTGCCCGGAGAGACCCAGTACTTC. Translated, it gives CTSSFRVPGETQYF.

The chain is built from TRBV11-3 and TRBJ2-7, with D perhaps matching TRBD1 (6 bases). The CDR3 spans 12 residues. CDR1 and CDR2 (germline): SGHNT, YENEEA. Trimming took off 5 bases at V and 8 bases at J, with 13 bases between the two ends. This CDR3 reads CASSHTGRQQYF. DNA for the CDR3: TGTGCCAGCAGCCATACAGGGCGGCAGCAGTACTTC.

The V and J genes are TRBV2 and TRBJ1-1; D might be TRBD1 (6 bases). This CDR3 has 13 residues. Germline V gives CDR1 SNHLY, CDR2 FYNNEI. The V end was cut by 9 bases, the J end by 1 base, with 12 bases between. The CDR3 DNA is TGTGCCAGAGGCGGACAGACGAACACTGAAGCTTTCTTT. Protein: CARGGQTNTEAFF.

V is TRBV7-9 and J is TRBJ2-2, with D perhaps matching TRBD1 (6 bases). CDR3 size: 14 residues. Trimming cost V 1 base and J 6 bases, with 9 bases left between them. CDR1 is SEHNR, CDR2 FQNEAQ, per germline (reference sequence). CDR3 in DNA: TGTGCCAGCAGCTTAGGACAGGAGGCCGGGGAGCTGTTTTTT. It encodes CASSLGQEAGELFF. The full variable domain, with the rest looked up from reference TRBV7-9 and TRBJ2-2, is DTGVSQNPRHKITKRGQNVTFRCDPISEHNRLYWYRQTLGQGPEFLTYFQNEAQLEKSRLLSDRFSAERPKGSFSTLEIQRTEQGDSAMYLCASSLGQEAGELFFGEGSRLTVL.

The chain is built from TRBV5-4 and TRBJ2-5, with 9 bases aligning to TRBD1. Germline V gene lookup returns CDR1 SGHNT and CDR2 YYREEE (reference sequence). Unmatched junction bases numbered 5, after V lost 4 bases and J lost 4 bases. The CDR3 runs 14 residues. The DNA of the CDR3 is TGTGCCAGCAGCACACAGGGGGCGAGAGAGACCCAGTACTTC. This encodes CASSTQGARETQYF.

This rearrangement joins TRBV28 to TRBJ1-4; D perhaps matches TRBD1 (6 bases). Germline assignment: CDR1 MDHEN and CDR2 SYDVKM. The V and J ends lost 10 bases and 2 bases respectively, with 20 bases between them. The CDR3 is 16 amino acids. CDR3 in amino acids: CATAESGVATNEKLFF. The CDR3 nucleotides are TGTGCCACAGCAGAATCAGGGGTGGCGACTAATGAAAAACTGTTTTTT.

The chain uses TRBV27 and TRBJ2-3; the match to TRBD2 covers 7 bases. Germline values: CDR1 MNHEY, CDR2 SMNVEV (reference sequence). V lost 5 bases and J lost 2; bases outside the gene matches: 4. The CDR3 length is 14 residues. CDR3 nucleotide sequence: TGTGCCAGCAGTCCTAGCGGTTTCACAGATACGCAGTATTTT. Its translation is CASSPSGFTDTQYF.

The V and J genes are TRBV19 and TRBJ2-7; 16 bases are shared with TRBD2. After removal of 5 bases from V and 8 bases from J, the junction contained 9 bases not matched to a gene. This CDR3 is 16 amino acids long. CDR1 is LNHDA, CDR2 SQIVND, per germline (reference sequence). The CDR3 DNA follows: TGTGCCAGTAGTTCCGGGACTAGCGGGAGGGACCTCAAGCAGTACTTC. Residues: CASSSGTSGRDLKQYF. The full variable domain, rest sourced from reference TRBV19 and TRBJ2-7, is DGGITQSPKYLFRKEGQNVTLSCEQNLNHDAMYWYRQDPGQGLRLIYYSQIVNDFQKGDIAEGYSVSREKKESFPLTVTSAQKNPTAFYLCASSSGTSGRDLKQYFGPGTRLTVT.

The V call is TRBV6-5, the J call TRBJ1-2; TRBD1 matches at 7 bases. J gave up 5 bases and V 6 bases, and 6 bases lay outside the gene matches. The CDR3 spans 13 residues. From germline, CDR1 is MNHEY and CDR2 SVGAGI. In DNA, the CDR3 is TGTGCCAGCAGCCGGGACAGTCGATATGGCTACACCTTC. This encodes CASSRDSRYGYTF.

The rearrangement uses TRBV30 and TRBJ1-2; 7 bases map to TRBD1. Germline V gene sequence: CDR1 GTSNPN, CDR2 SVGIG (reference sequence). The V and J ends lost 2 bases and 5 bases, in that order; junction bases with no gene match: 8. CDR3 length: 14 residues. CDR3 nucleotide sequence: TGTGCCTGGAGTCCCCTCGACAGGGAGTATGGCTACACCTTC. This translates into CAWSPLDREYGYTF.

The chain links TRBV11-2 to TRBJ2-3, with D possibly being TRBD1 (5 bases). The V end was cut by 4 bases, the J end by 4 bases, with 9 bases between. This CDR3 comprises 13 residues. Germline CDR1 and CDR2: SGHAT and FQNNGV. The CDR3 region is CASSSQVPDTQYF. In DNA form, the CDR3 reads TGTGCCAGCAGCTCACAGGTACCAGATACGCAGTATTTT.

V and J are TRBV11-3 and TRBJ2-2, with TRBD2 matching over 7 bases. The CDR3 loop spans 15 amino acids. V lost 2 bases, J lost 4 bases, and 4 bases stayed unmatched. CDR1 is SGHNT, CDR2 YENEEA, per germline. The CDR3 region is CASSLTGRVTGELFF. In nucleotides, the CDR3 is TGTGCCAGCAGCTTAACTGGGAGGGTCACCGGGGAGCTGTTTTTT.

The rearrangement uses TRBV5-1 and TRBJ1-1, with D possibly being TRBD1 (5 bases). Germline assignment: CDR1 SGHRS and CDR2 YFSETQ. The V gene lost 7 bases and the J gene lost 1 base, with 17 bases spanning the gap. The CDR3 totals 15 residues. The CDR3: CASDDPRTPNTEAFF. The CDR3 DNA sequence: TGCGCCAGCGACGACCCAAGGACACCGAACACTGAAGCTTTCTTT. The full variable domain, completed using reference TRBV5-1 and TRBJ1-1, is KAGVTQTPRYLIKTRGQQVTLSCSPISGHRSVSWYQQTPGQGLQFLFEYFSETQRNKGNFPGRFSGRQFSNSRSEMNVSTLELGDSALYLCASDDPRTPNTEAFFGQGTRLTVV.

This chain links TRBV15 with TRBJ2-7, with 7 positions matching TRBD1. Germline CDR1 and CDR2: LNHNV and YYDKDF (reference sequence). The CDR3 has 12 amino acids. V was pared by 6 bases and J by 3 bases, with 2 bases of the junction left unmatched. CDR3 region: CATSRDSYEQYF. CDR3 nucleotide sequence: TGTGCCACCAGTCGGGACAGCTACGAGCAGTACTTC.

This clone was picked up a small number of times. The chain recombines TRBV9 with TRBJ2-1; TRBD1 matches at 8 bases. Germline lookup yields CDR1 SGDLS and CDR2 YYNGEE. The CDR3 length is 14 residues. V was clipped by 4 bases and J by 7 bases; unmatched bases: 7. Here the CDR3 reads CASSLRTGWNEQFF. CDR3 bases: TGTGCCAGCAGCCTCCGGACAGGGTGGAATGAGCAGTTCTTC.

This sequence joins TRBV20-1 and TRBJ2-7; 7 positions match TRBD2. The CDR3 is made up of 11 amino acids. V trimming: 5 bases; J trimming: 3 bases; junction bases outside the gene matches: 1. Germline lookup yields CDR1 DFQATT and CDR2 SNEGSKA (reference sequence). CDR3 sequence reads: CSAGGDYEQYF. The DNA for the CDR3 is TGCAGTGCTGGGGGGGACTACGAGCAGTACTTC.

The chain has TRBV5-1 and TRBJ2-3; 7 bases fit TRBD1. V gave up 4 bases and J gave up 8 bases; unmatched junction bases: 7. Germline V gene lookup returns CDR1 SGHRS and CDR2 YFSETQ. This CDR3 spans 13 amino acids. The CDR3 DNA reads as TGCGCCAGCAGCCCCGGGACAGCGTTTACGCAGTATTTT. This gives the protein CASSPGTAFTQYF. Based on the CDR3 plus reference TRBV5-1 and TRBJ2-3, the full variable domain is KAGVTQTPRYLIKTRGQQVTLSCSPISGHRSVSWYQQTPGQGLQFLFEYFSETQRNKGNFPGRFSGRQFSNSRSEMNVSTLELGDSALYLCASSPGTAFTQYFGPGTRLTVL.